This T cell receptor beta chain was documented in a study of cytomegalovirus exposure and HLA in healthy donors. Findings of the study overall: Across donors, sequencing depth was assumed by presence/absence analyses to be roughly uniform. In vitro work confirmed that a few CMV-associated chains recognize CMV antigens. In a later analysis, 17,000 or so TCR beta sequences were associated with HLA alleles at 0.05 false discovery rate. The only immune exposure information that was available was CMV serostatus.

The PCR made use of 60 Vbeta and 13 Jbeta primers. Sequencing used immunoSEQ multiplex PCR; TCRdb keeps in-frame clones, though not all of them. The table has roughly 160,000 clones, around 77% seen once. With regard to this clone: Antigen unknown. Other DNA sequences in the same sample also yield this CDR3.

Looked up from germline, CDR1 is SGHNT and CDR2 is YYREEE (reference sequence). With 4 bases removed from V and 2 bases from J, the gap between germline ends came to 9 bases. The CDR3 contains 13 residues. This clonotype was sampled from a man younger than 40 in good health and CMV-seropositive. The rearrangement links TRBV5-4 to TRBJ1-2; D ambiguous. Sequenced: PBMCs. The chain's CDR3 is CASSLDGNYGYTF. The DNA for the CDR3 is TGTGCCAGCAGCCTGGACGGGAACTATGGCTACACCTTC.